The 29 T cell receptor beta chains given below trace back to one sample, sequenced in a study of cytomegalovirus exposure and HLA in healthy donors. 13 Jbeta primers and 60 Vbeta primers were used for the PCR. Some clones are missing from TCRdb's copy, which holds only in-frame ones; the method was immunoSEQ multiplex PCR. The repertoire holds 140,000 to 150,000 clones, with 73% as singletons. The sequenced sample consisted of PBMCs. All receptors derive from a woman under 30 in good health and CMV-seronegative.

This chain connects TRBV5-1 to TRBJ2-3; TRBD2 might be the D (6 bases). V was clipped by 4 bases and J by 4 bases, with 10 bases between them. CDR1 SGHRS and CDR2 YFSETQ come from the germline V gene. This CDR3 has 13 amino acids. The CDR3 protein is CASSPGGPDTQYF. In DNA, the CDR3 is TGCGCCAGCAGCCCCGGAGGGCCAGATACGCAGTATTTT.

The V call is TRBV28, the J call TRBJ1-5; D remains ambiguous. Trimming pared 9 bases from V and 0 bases from J, leaving 6 bases between. The germline gives CDR1 MDHEN, CDR2 SYDVKM. CDR3 length: 12 residues. CDR3 coding DNA: TGTGCCAGTGAACATAGCAATCAGCCCCAGCATTTT. This encodes CASEHSNQPQHF.

The chain combines TRBV28 with TRBJ1-6; D is unclear. V lost 6 bases and J lost 0, with 3 bases in between. CDR3 length equals 13 residues. Germline assignment: CDR1 MDHEN and CDR2 SYDVKM. CDR3 region: CASSGSYNSPLHF. Here the CDR3 DNA reads TGTGCCAGCAGCGGCTCCTATAATTCACCCCTCCACTTT.

As for this clone: A read error may account for a junction end that differs from germline. This sequence joins TRBV19 and TRBJ1-1, with D unclear. Germline V gene sequence: CDR1 LNHDA, CDR2 SQIVND (reference sequence). The CDR3 spans 14 residues. The CDR3 region is CASSMVPGGAEAFF. The CDR3 DNA reads TGTGCGAGTAGTATGGTTCCGGGTGGCGCTGAAGCTTTCTTT.

The chain employs TRBV10-3 and TRBJ1-3; D is perhaps TRBD1 (5 bases). In germline, CDR1 is ENHRY, CDR2 SYGVKD. Trimming left V 1 base short and J 0 bases short, with 13 bases between. The CDR3 is 17 residues long. The CDR3 loop is CAISEFAQGSSGNTIYF. CDR3 nucleotide sequence: TGTGCCATCAGTGAGTTCGCCCAGGGTTCCTCTGGAAACACCATATATTTT.

The chain has TRBV6-1 and TRBJ1-2; D is ambiguous. V lost 8 bases and J 4 bases, leaving 17 bases between the germline ends. The CDR3 has 14 residues. Per germline, CDR1 MNHNS and CDR2 SASEGT. DNA of the CDR3: TGTGCCAGCTCCTATGCCGACAAGTCCTATGGCTACACCTTC. Residues: CASSYADKSYGYTF.

The chain recombines TRBV7-8 with TRBJ1-1, with 7 bases lining up with TRBD1. CDR1 and CDR2 (germline): SGHVS, FQNEAQ. Losses at the gene ends were 6 bases for V and 3 bases for J; bases not matched to a gene: 7. The CDR3 covers 14 residues. The CDR3 sequence: CASSSTGDDTEAFF. For the CDR3, the DNA is TGTGCCAGCAGTTCCACAGGGGACGACACTGAAGCTTTCTTT.

The chain uses TRBV18 and TRBJ2-5; TRBD1 matches 8 bases. This CDR3 has 16 residues. The germline CDR1 and CDR2 sequences are KGHSH and LQKENI. J gave up 4 bases and V 5 bases, and 12 bases lay outside the gene matches. CDR3: CASSSVAGGGGETQYF. The CDR3 nucleotides read TGTGCCAGCTCATCGGTGGCAGGGGGCGGAGGAGAGACCCAGTACTTC.

The chain employs TRBV7-9 and TRBJ2-7, with a tentative D call TRBD2 (6 bases). CDR3 length equals 15 residues. The V end lost 4 bases, the J end lost 0 bases, and 13 bases lay between the germline ends. Germline lookup yields CDR1 SEHNR and CDR2 FQNEAQ (reference sequence). CDR3 bases: TGTGCCAGCAGCTCCTCCGGGGGAAGCTCCTACGAGCAGTACTTC. It translates to CASSSSGGSSYEQYF.

V usage is TRBV7-9 and J usage is TRBJ1-4; D is perhaps TRBD1 (5 bases). This CDR3 is 15 amino acids long. The V gene's germline CDR1 is SEHNR and CDR2 FQNEAQ (reference sequence). V lost 7 bases and J lost 5, with 17 bases in between. For the CDR3, the DNA is TGTGCCAGCACCGTCGGAGGGGCATTGAATGAAAAACTGTTTTTT. It yields the protein CASTVGGALNEKLFF.

CDR3 region: CASSVIAGVAAGELFF. The DNA of the CDR3 is TGTGCCAGCAGCGTAATAGCGGGGGTAGCCGCCGGGGAGCTGTTTTTT. This chain connects TRBV9 to TRBJ2-2; 9 bases are shared with TRBD2. CDR1 is SGDLS, CDR2 YYNGEE, per germline. V gave up 1 base and J gave up 6 bases; unmatched junction bases: 7. CDR3 length equals 16 residues.

The CDR3, as DNA: TGTGCCAGCAGTTTTCCTGGACTAGTCGGGGTCCAATTCTTC. Protein sequence: CASSFPGLVGVQFF. The rearrangement links TRBV28 to TRBJ2-1, with 7 bases fitting TRBD2. V gave up 3 bases and J gave up 16 bases; unmatched junction bases: 15. Germline values: CDR1 MDHEN, CDR2 SYDVKM. This CDR3 has 14 amino acids.

This rearrangement joins TRBV11-3 to TRBJ1-1, with D tentatively TRBD1 (5 bases). There are 13 residues in the CDR3. Germline CDR1 reads SGHNT; CDR2 reads YENEEA. The ends were cut back, 2 bases at V and 5 bases at J, with 9 bases in the middle. This chain's CDR3 is CASSLRRGTEAFF. The DNA of the CDR3 is TGTGCCAGCAGCTTACGACGGGGGACTGAAGCTTTCTTT.

V is TRBV9 and J is TRBJ1-1, with TRBD1 as a possible D gene (5 bases). The germline gives CDR1 SGDLS, CDR2 YYNGEE. The V and J ends lost 0 bases and 0 bases respectively, with 9 bases between them. The CDR3 sequence is 15 residues long. The CDR3 DNA reads TGTGCCAGCAGCGTAGGGGGCAACTTGAACACTGAAGCTTTCTTT. Translating it yields CASSVGGNLNTEAFF.

This chain uses TRBV6-4 with TRBJ2-3, with 10 bases aligning to TRBD1. The CDR3 is 15 residues long. The germline V gene encodes CDR1 MRHNA and CDR2 SNTAGT. The ends lost 4 bases at V and 6 bases at J; junction bases unmatched: 7. The CDR3 sequence: CASSARQGAGDTQYF. CDR3 nucleotides: TGTGCCAGCAGTGCCAGACAGGGGGCTGGGGATACGCAGTATTTT.

Turning to this clone: A junction end diverges from the germline sequence, so it may reflect a read error. Within the sample, other DNA sequences also encode this same CDR3. J is TRBJ2-3 and V is TRBV5-1; 7 nucleotides match TRBD2. This CDR3 comprises 15 residues. Germline CDR1 reads SGHRS; CDR2 reads YFSETQ. CDR3 sequence reads: CASSFLTSLPDTQYF. In DNA form, the CDR3 reads TGCGCCAGTAGCTTCCTGACTAGCTTGCCAGATACGCAGTATTTT.

The chain is built from TRBV5-1 and TRBJ2-7; the D gene is possibly TRBD1 (5 bases). Per the germline V gene, CDR1 is SGHRS and CDR2 is YFSETQ. Trimming left V 8 bases short and J 0 bases short, with 12 bases between. This CDR3 has 13 residues. CDR3 in amino acids: CASTQGNSYEQYF. CDR3 DNA sequence: TGCGCCAGTACGCAGGGCAACTCCTACGAGCAGTACTTC.

This clone was seen only once. The chain employs TRBV7-6 and TRBJ2-7; 7 positions match TRBD2. Trimming at V came to 5 bases and at J to 0 bases, leaving 13 bases not matched to a gene. The length of the CDR3 is 17 residues. CDR1 and CDR2 from the germline V gene are SGHVS and FNYEAQ. CDR3 in DNA: TGTGCCAGCAGCGATGGAGGGAGGGAAATGGACTCCTACGAGCAGTACTTC. Its protein product is CASSDGGREMDSYEQYF.

This sequence joins TRBV11-2 and TRBJ2-5, with 7 bases identical to TRBD1. The V gene end was trimmed by 5 bases and the J gene end by 5 bases; junction bases not matched to a gene: 14. The CDR3 sequence is 16 residues long. CDR1 is SGHAT, CDR2 FQNNGV, per germline. CDR3: CASSILTGNTGETQYF. CDR3 nucleotide sequence: TGTGCCAGCAGCATTTTGACAGGGAATACAGGGGAGACCCAGTACTTC.

The J gene is TRBJ2-1, the V gene TRBV6-6; TRBD2 matches 8 bases. Germline V lookup: CDR1 MNHNY, CDR2 SVGAGI (reference sequence). V lost 5 bases, J lost 5 bases, and 8 bases stayed unmatched. The CDR3 length is 15 residues. CDR3 coding DNA: TGTGCCAGCAGTGATCCGGGACTAGGGAACAATGAGCAGTTCTTC. Translating it yields CASSDPGLGNNEQFF.

As regards this clone: This sample also contains other DNA sequences that code for the same CDR3. The chain combines TRBV5-4 with TRBJ1-1, with 7 positions matching TRBD1. The germline gives CDR1 SGHNT, CDR2 YYREEE (reference sequence). The V segment lost 4 bases and the J segment 11 bases; nucleotides outside the gene matches: 8. The CDR3 has 12 amino acids. The CDR3 coding sequence is TGTGCCAGCAGCAGAAACAGGGGAAGCGCTTTCTTT. It is translated as CASSRNRGSAFF.

This clone was detected a few times. CDR3 protein: CASSPSTGGSYEQYF. The CDR3 DNA sequence: TGCGCCAGCAGCCCCTCGACAGGGGGTTCCTACGAGCAGTACTTC. V and J are TRBV5-1 and TRBJ2-7; 9 bases are a match to TRBD1. CDR1 is SGHRS and CDR2 is YFSETQ in the germline V gene. Trimming at V came to 4 bases and at J to 1 base, leaving 6 bases not matched to a gene. The CDR3 is made up of 15 amino acids.

A remark on this clone: The same CDR3 arises from other DNA sequences in this sample as well. The rearrangement uses TRBV6-4 and TRBJ2-2; 7 bases agree with TRBD1. The CDR3 runs 15 residues. The V gene end was trimmed by 2 bases and the J gene end by 7 bases; junction bases not matched to a gene: 7. Germline V gives CDR1 MRHNA, CDR2 SNTAGT. In nucleotides, the CDR3 is TGTGCCAGCAGTGACGGTAGAGGGGGCAGCGGGGAGCTGTTTTTT. Translation: CASSDGRGGSGELFF.

This clone was detected once. The V and J genes are TRBV4-3 and TRBJ2-3, with unresolved D. Trimming removed 2 bases from V and 1 base from J, with 4 bases in between. CDR1 and CDR2 (germline): LGHNA, YSLEER. The CDR3 is made up of 13 amino acids. The CDR3, as DNA: TGCGCCAGCAGCCAAAGCCGCACAGATACGCAGTATTTT. Translating it yields CASSQSRTDTQYF.

Here the CDR3 reads CASSAGVYTEAFF. Here the CDR3 DNA reads TGTGCCAGCAGCGCAGGGGTTTACACTGAAGCTTTCTTT. The rearrangement joins TRBV7-2 to TRBJ1-1; D may be TRBD1 (6 bases). Germline V gene lookup returns CDR1 SGHTA and CDR2 FQGNSA. CDR3 length: 13 amino acids. V shed 5 bases and J shed 3 bases, with 10 bases lying between them.

CDR3 DNA: TGTGCCAGCAGCTGGGAGATGGGACAGGGGATATTCGCGAACACCGGGGAGCTGTTTTTT. This translates into CASSWEMGQGIFANTGELFF. The chain recombines TRBV5-4 with TRBJ2-2; TRBD1 agrees at 10 bases. Per the germline V gene, CDR1 is SGHNT and CDR2 is YYREEE (reference sequence). V was clipped by 3 bases and J by 0 bases; unmatched bases: 14. The CDR3 consists of 20 residues.

V is TRBV11-2 and J is TRBJ1-4, with D hard to call. V lost 4 bases to trimming and J lost 5 bases, with 8 bases between them. The CDR3 contains 13 residues. Per the germline V gene, CDR1 is SGHAT and CDR2 is FQNNGV. The CDR3 DNA sequence: TGTGCCAGCAGCTCGTCGAGAAATGAAAAACTGTTTTTT. Translating it yields CASSSSRNEKLFF.

The CDR3 coding sequence is TGTGCCAGCAGCTTCCCCAAAGGGGAGAGGGGGTATGAGCAGTTCTTC. Protein: CASSFPKGERGYEQFF. This chain uses TRBV7-8 with TRBJ2-1; tentative D call: TRBD1 (6 bases). Trimming shortened V by 3 bases and J by 8 bases, and 20 bases separated the two germline ends. CDR3 length: 16 amino acids. CDR1 SGHVS and CDR2 FQNEAQ come from the germline V gene. The complete variable domain, with remaining parts taken from reference TRBV7-8 and TRBJ2-1, reads GAGVSQSPRYKVAKRGQDVALRCDPISGHVSLFWYQQALGQGPEFLTYFQNEAQLDKSGLPSDRFFAERPEGSVSTLKIQRTQQEDSAVYLCASSFPKGERGYEQFFGPGTRLTVL.

The DNA for the CDR3 is TGCGCCAGCAGCCGAACAGGGCTCTCAGAGACCCAGTACTTC. This sequence encodes CASSRTGLSETQYF. The genes are TRBV4-3 and TRBJ2-5; TRBD1 might be the D (6 bases). Between the trimmed V and J ends, which lost 4 bases and 4 bases, there was a span of 13 bases. CDR3 length equals 14 residues. Germline V lookup: CDR1 LGHNA, CDR2 YSLEER.